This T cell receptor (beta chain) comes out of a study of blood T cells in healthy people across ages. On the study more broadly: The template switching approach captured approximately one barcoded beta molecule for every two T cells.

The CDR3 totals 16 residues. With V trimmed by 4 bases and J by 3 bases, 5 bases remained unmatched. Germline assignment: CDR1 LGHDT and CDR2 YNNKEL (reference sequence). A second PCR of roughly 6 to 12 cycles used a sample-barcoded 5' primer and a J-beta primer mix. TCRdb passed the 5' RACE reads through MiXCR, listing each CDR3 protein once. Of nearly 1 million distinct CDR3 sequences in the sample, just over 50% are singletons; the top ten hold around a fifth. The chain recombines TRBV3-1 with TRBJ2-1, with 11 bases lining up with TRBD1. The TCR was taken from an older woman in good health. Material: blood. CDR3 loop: CASSPTGTGGYNEQFF. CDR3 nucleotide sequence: TGTGCCAGCAGCCCGACCGGGACAGGGGGCTACAATGAGCAGTTCTTC.